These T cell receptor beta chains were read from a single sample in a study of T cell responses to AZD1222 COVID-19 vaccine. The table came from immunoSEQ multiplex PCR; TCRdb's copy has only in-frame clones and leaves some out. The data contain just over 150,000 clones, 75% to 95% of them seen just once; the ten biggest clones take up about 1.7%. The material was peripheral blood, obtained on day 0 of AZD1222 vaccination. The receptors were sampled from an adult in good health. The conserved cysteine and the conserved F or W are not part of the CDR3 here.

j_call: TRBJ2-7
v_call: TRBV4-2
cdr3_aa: ASSQDPTSGSGNEQY

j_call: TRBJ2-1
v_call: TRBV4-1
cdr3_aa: ASSQVSDSYNEQF

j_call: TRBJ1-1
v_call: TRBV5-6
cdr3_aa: ASSLGLRDGTNTEAF

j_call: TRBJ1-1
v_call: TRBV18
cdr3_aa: ASSPRENTEAF

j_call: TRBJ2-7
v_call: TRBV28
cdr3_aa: ASSFGGISYEQY

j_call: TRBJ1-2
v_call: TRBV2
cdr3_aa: ASRGQATNYGYT

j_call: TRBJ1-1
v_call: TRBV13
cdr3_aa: ASSSSIRTGAHEAF

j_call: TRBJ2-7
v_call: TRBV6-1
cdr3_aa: ASSDRQGRGAYEQY

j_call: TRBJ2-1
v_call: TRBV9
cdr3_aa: ASSVGWTSGSYNEQF

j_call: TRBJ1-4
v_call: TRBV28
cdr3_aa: ASGTGTGLF

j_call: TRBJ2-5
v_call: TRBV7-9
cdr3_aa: ASSLAQGLGETQY

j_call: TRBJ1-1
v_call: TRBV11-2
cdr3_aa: ASSLAAVMNTEAF

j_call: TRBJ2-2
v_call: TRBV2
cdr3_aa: ASSGPIAGKVLSELF

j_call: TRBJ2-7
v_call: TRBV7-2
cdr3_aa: ASSYYSTGYEQY

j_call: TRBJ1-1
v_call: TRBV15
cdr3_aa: ATSRVREYTEAF

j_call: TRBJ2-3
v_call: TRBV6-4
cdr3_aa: ASSDMGGTDTQY

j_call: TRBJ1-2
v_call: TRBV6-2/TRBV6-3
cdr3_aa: ASSYSSASYGYT

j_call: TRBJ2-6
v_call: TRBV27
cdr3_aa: ASSPYMTGGAVGANVLT

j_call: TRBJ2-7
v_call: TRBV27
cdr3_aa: ASSIHRDGYEQY

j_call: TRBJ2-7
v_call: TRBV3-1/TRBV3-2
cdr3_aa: ASTGSRVGEQY

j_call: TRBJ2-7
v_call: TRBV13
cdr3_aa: ASSRLAATYEQY

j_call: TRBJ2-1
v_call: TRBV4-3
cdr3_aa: ASSQDRSSNNEQF

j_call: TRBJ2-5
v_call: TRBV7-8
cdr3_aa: ASSLRASEGGEAQY

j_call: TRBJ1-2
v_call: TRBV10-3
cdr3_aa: AISESSGSFNYGYT

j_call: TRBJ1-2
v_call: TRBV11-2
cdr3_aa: ASSSVRGRGGYT

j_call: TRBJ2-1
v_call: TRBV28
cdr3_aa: ASSFLRKRDEQF

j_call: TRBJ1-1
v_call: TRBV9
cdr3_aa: ASSKWEGTEAF